These T cell receptor beta chains were read from a single sample in a study of blood T cells in healthy people across ages. TCRdb redid the calling of the 5' RACE reads with MiXCR, one entry per CDR3 protein. Seen here are about 630,000 distinct CDR3 sequences, around 21% observed once, and the top ten hold roughly 3.4%. Source material: blood. The receptors were sampled from a man in his 70s in good health. The CDR3 runs from the conserved cysteine through the conserved F or W. Fields, in order: CDR3 protein, D gene, CDR3 length, V gene. D genes are given only for firm matches.

CDR3 protein: CASRKTGAGANVLTF
D gene: TRBD1
CDR3 length: 15
V gene: TRBV12-3/TRBV12-4

CDR3 protein: CASSVDPAGGGETQYF
D gene: TRBD2
CDR3 length: 16
V gene: TRBV9

CDR3 protein: CATSRDGFGGFYNEQFF
D gene: NA
CDR3 length: 17
V gene: TRBV15

CDR3 protein: CAISGQGSAQETQYF
D gene: NA
CDR3 length: 15
V gene: TRBV10-3

CDR3 protein: CSASPTSSEQFF
D gene: NA
CDR3 length: 12
V gene: TRBV20-1

CDR3 protein: CASSLARVQETQYF
D gene: NA
CDR3 length: 14
V gene: TRBV5-1

CDR3 protein: CSARGGGSGCNEQFF
D gene: NA
CDR3 length: 15
V gene: TRBV20-1

CDR3 protein: CASRGQGQFNEQFF
D gene: TRBD1
CDR3 length: 14
V gene: TRBV7-2

CDR3 protein: CSAQGLAGPYNEQFF
D gene: TRBD2
CDR3 length: 15
V gene: TRBV20-1

CDR3 protein: CASSLAGQGFYGYTF
D gene: TRBD1
CDR3 length: 15
V gene: TRBV12-3/TRBV12-4

CDR3 protein: CASSTPLQETQYF
D gene: NA
CDR3 length: 13
V gene: TRBV6-5

CDR3 protein: CSVGSGGTYNEQFF
D gene: TRBD2
CDR3 length: 14
V gene: TRBV29-1

CDR3 protein: CASSLAAAYNEQFF
D gene: NA
CDR3 length: 14
V gene: TRBV5-1

CDR3 protein: CASSVATSGSREQFF
D gene: TRBD2
CDR3 length: 15
V gene: TRBV9

CDR3 protein: CASSFGVLQETQYF
D gene: NA
CDR3 length: 14
V gene: TRBV12-3/TRBV12-4

CDR3 protein: CASSPRREGEQYF
D gene: TRBD2
CDR3 length: 13
V gene: TRBV18

CDR3 protein: CASSRTSTNEKLFF
D gene: NA
CDR3 length: 14
V gene: TRBV19

CDR3 protein: CATTEEGANGELFF
D gene: NA
CDR3 length: 14
V gene: TRBV5-4

CDR3 protein: CATSDPLAGSQYNEQFF
D gene: NA
CDR3 length: 17
V gene: TRBV24-1

CDR3 protein: CASSSGLASRYTDTQYF
D gene: TRBD2
CDR3 length: 17
V gene: TRBV6-5

CDR3 protein: CASSLAGHRNYGYTF
D gene: NA
CDR3 length: 15
V gene: TRBV5-1

CDR3 protein: CSASSLAGETQYF
D gene: TRBD2
CDR3 length: 13
V gene: TRBV20-1

CDR3 protein: CASSLTGARRNEQFF
D gene: TRBD1
CDR3 length: 15
V gene: TRBV28

CDR3 protein: CASTRGTFYGYTF
D gene: NA
CDR3 length: 13
V gene: TRBV12-3/TRBV12-4

CDR3 protein: CASSLSLADYEQYF
D gene: TRBD2
CDR3 length: 14
V gene: TRBV5-1

CDR3 protein: CASAPGLAGDTQYF
D gene: TRBD2
CDR3 length: 14
V gene: TRBV6-5

CDR3 protein: CASSPYRGRGNTEAFF
D gene: TRBD1
CDR3 length: 16
V gene: TRBV5-1

CDR3 protein: CASSYAGTVYEQYF
D gene: NA
CDR3 length: 14
V gene: TRBV6-2/TRBV6-3

CDR3 protein: CSVESGGPMETQYF
D gene: NA
CDR3 length: 14
V gene: TRBV29-1

CDR3 protein: CASSLMADQETQYF
D gene: NA
CDR3 length: 14
V gene: TRBV5-1

CDR3 protein: CSARDLRGTYNEQFF
D gene: NA
CDR3 length: 15
V gene: TRBV20-1

CDR3 protein: CASSYDFTDTQYF
D gene: NA
CDR3 length: 13
V gene: TRBV6-5

CDR3 protein: CASSWAGHQETQYF
D gene: NA
CDR3 length: 14
V gene: TRBV5-1

CDR3 protein: CASSSQQGGGQETQYF
D gene: NA
CDR3 length: 16
V gene: TRBV7-2

CDR3 protein: CSARFRTVALGANVLTF
D gene: NA
CDR3 length: 17
V gene: TRBV20-1

CDR3 protein: CASSDGQNSYEQYF
D gene: NA
CDR3 length: 14
V gene: TRBV25-1

CDR3 protein: CSARGLAQNQETQYF
D gene: TRBD2
CDR3 length: 15
V gene: TRBV20-1

CDR3 protein: CASSQGTGQGTYEQYF
D gene: TRBD1
CDR3 length: 16
V gene: TRBV4-3

CDR3 protein: CASSPRAGNLETQYF
D gene: NA
CDR3 length: 15
V gene: TRBV4-3

CDR3 protein: CSAEMGLAGVEQFF
D gene: TRBD2
CDR3 length: 14
V gene: TRBV20-1

CDR3 protein: CASSLAQNYNSPLHF
D gene: NA
CDR3 length: 15
V gene: TRBV5-5

CDR3 protein: CASSTNRGSYKQYF
D gene: TRBD1
CDR3 length: 14
V gene: TRBV12-3/TRBV12-4

CDR3 protein: CASSLVVSGRGPGNEQFF
D gene: TRBD2
CDR3 length: 18
V gene: TRBV5-6